A single sample is the source of the 3 T cell receptor beta chains below, sequenced in a study of blood T cell repertoires in COVID-19. Sequenced by immunoSEQ multiplex PCR; TCRdb stores in-frame clones only, minus some. The repertoire holds about 160,000 clones, with roughly 91% as singletons. The sample consisted of peripheral blood. The receptors stem from a woman in her fifties or sixties with acute or convalescent COVID-19.

The rearrangement joins TRBV11-1 to TRBJ2-7, with D unclear. The germline V and J ends were trimmed by 5 bases and 5 bases, with 10 bases remaining between them. The V gene's germline CDR1 is SGHAT and CDR2 FQDESV (reference sequence). The CDR3 contains 12 residues. The CDR3 sequence is CASSPDRDEQYF. The CDR3 nucleotides read TGTGCCAGCAGCCCCGATCGGGACGAGCAGTACTTC.

This sequence joins TRBV12-3 or TRBV12-4 and TRBJ2-1; D unresolved. Trimming left V 2 bases short and J 7 bases short, with 3 bases between. This CDR3 contains 11 residues. The CDR3 region is CASSLQNEQFF. The CDR3 nucleotides read TGTGCCAGCAGTTTACAGAATGAGCAGTTCTTC.

The rearrangement links TRBV15 to TRBJ2-5; D is possibly TRBD1 (5 bases). V was clipped by 8 bases and J by 3 bases, with 13 bases between them. CDR1 is LNHNV and CDR2 is YYDKDF in the germline V gene (reference sequence). The CDR3 runs to 13 residues. Written as DNA, the CDR3 is TGTGCCACCGCCAGGGTATTGGAAGAGACCCAGTACTTC. Its protein is CATARVLEETQYF.